The clone carrying this T cell receptor beta chain was observed a handful of times. What it recognizes is unknown. These data belong to a study of shared clonotypes between healthy human individuals. Study-wide background: Each donor's CD4 naive and CD4 memory cells filled three plates apiece, CD8 naive two, and CD8 memory one.

Template for every sorted-subset replicate PCR totaled 150 to 250 ng DNA, tens of thousands of T cell genomes. This table comes from immunoSEQ multiplex PCR, and its TCRdb copy is limited to in-frame clones, with some not included. The repertoire holds about 230,000 clones, 65% seen once, with around 10% in the top ten. All the donors were Caucasian adults who lived in Nashville, Tennessee. The CDR3 covers 18 residues. Looked up from germline, CDR1 is SGDLS and CDR2 is YYNGEE. J lost 6 bases, V lost 2 bases, and 13 bases had no gene match. Study results and caveats: Among donors, sharing of clonotypes was expected to be affected by sequencing depth.

The sequenced material came from memory CD4+ T cells sorted from blood. The subset here: CD45RA-negative fraction. This rearrangement joins TRBV9 to TRBJ2-2; 10 bases fit TRBD2. This TCR was recovered from a young man in good health. The CDR3 loop is CASSVIAGGPPMAGELFF. The CDR3 DNA is TGTGCCAGCAGCGTCATAGCGGGAGGCCCTCCGATGGCCGGGGAGCTGTTTTTT. The full variable domain, in which reference TRBV9 and TRBJ2-2 provide the parts outside the CDR3, is DSGVTQTPKHLITATGQRVTLRCSPRSGDLSVYWYQQSLDQGLQFLIQYYNGEERAKGNILERFSAQQFPDLHSELNLSSLELGDSALYFCASSVIAGGPPMAGELFFGEGSRLTVL.